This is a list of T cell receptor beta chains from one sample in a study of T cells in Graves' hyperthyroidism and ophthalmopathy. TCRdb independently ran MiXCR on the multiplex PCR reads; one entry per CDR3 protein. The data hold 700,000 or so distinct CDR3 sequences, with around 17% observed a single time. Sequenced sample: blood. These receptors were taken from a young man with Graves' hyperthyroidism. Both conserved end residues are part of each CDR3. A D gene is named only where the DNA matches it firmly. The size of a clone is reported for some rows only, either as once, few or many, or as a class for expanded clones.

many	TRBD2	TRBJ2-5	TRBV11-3	CASSSPSVAGETQYF	TGTGCCAGCAGCAGCCCGTCGGTAGCGGGGGAGACCCAGTACTTC
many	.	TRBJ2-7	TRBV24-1	CATSDFSEQYF	TGTGCCACCAGTGATTTCTCCGAGCAGTACTTC
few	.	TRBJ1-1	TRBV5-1	CASAVVMNTEAFF	TGCGCCAGCGCTGTGGTCATGAACACTGAAGCTTTCTTT
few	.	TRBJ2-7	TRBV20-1	CSARTGYRYEQYF	TGCAGTGCCAGGACGGGATACCGTTACGAGCAGTACTTC
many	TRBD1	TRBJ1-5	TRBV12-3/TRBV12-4	CASSLRGHQPQHF	TGTGCCAGCAGTTTAAGGGGGCATCAGCCCCAGCATTTT
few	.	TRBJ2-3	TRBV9	CASSATRTDTQYF	TGTGCCAGCAGCGCGACTAGAACAGATACGCAGTATTTT
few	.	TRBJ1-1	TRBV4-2	CASSQSGTEAFF	TGTGCCAGCAGCCAAAGTGGCACTGAAGCTTTCTTT
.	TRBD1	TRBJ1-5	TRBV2	CASSERGQGGGPQHF	TGTGCCAGCAGTGAACGGGGGCAGGGGGGGGGGCCCCAGCATTTT
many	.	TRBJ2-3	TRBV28	CASSSDSLPASSGTDTQYF	TGTGCCAGCAGTTCGGACAGCCTACCTGCCTCCTCGGGCACAGATACGCAGTATTTT
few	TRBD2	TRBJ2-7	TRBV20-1	CSAPGLAGHEQYF	TGCAGTGCCCCGGGACTAGCGGGACACGAGCAGTACTTC
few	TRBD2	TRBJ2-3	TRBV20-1	CSASPISTSGSSDTQYF	TGCAGTGCTAGCCCTATTAGCACTAGCGGGAGTTCAGATACGCAGTATTTT
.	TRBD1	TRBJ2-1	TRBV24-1	CATSEGRADRVSREQFF	TGTGCCACCAGTGAGGGGCGGGCGGACAGGGTATCTCGTGAGCAGTTCTTC
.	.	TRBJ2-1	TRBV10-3	CASSDGDEQFF	TGTGCCTCCAGTGACGGGGATGAGCAGTTCTTC
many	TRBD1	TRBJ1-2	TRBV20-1	CSARGYTGGFYGYTF	TGCAGTGCTAGAGGGTACACAGGGGGTTTCTATGGCTACACCTTC
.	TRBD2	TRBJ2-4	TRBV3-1	CASSRRGLAGGPAKNIQYF	TGTGCCAGCAGCCGCAGGGGGCTAGCGGGAGGGCCCGCCAAAAACATTCAGTACTTC
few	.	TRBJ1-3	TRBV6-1	CASSEGGRLSSGNTIYF	TGTGCCAGCAGTGAAGGAGGCAGGCTATCCTCTGGAAACACCATATATTTT
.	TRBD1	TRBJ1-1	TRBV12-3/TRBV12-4	CASRQGWTEAFF	TGTGCCAGCAGACAGGGGTGGACTGAAGCTTTCTTT
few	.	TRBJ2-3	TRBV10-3	CAISESIATDTQYF	TGTGCCATCAGTGAGTCTATAGCAACAGATACGCAGTATTTT
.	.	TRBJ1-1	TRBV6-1	CASSELSGVLNTEAFF	TGTGCCAGCAGTGAATTGTCAGGGGTGTTGAACACTGAAGCTTTCTTT
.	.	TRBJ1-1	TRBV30	CAWVEGPMNTEAFF	TGTGCCTGGGTTGAGGGACCCATGAACACTGAAGCTTTCTTT
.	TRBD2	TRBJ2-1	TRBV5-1	CASSSTQSGESYNEQFF	TGCGCCAGCAGCTCGACCCAGAGCGGGGAATCCTACAATGAGCAGTTCTTC
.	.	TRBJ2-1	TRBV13	CASSSGIQQFF	TGTGCCAGCAGCTCGGGAATTCAGCAGTTCTTC
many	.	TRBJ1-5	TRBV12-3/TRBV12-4	CASSFQQANQPQHF	TGTGCCAGCAGTTTCCAACAGGCGAATCAGCCCCAGCATTTT
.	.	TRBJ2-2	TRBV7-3	CASSLDDSTGELFF	TGTGCCAGCAGCTTAGACGACAGTACCGGGGAGCTGTTTTTT
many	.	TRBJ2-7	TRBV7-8	CAVVQGGEQYF	TGTGCCGTCGTTCAGGGGGGCGAGCAGTACTTC
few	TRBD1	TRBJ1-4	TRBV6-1	CASRRDRVEEKLFF	TGTGCCAGCAGACGGGACAGGGTCGAGGAAAAACTGTTTTTT
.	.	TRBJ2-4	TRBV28	CASSLGTKKTKNIQYF	TGTGCCAGCAGTCTCGGGACAAAGAAGACCAAAAACATTCAGTACTTC
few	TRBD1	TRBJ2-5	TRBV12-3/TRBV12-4	CATRQGALETQYF	TGTGCCACCCGACAGGGGGCTTTGGAGACCCAGTACTTC
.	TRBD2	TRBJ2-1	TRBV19	CASSPTGTSGRILYNEQFF	TGTGCCAGTAGTCCCACCGGGACTAGCGGGAGGATTCTTTACAATGAGCAGTTCTTC
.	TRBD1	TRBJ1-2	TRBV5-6	CASSLDNRGRGYGYTF	TGTGCCAGCAGCTTGGACAACAGGGGGCGCGGATATGGCTACACCTTC
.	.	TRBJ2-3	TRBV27	CASSGRGRFTDTQYF	TGTGCCAGCAGTGGTCGGGGCAGGTTCACAGATACGCAGTATTTT
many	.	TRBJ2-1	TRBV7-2	CASSSSAGVGNEQFF	.
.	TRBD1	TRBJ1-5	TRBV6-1	CASLGTDSNQPQHF	TGTGCCAGCTTGGGGACAGATAGCAATCAGCCCCAGCATTTT
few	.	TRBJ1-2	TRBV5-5	CASSFTSGGYTF	TGTGCCAGCAGCTTTACTAGTGGTGGCTACACCTTC
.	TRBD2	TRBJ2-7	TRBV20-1	CSAFSGRSYEQYF	TGCAGTGCGTTTAGCGGGAGATCCTACGAGCAGTACTTC
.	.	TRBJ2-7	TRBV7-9	CASSQNGEQYF	TGTGCCAGCAGCCAAAACGGGGAGCAGTACTTC
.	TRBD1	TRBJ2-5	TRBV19	CASSRRQGSGETQYF	TGTGCCAGTAGCCGTAGACAGGGGTCGGGAGAGACCCAGTACTTC
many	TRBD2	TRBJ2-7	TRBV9	CASSVAGAEDEQYF	TGTGCCAGCAGCGTGGCGGGAGCGGAGGACGAGCAGTACTTC
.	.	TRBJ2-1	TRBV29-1	CSAQRPGYNEQFF	TGCAGCGCCCAAAGACCGGGATACAATGAGCAGTTCTTC
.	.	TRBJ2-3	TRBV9	CASSVDPSPRTDTQYF	TGTGCCAGCAGCGTAGATCCCTCCCCTCGCACAGATACGCAGTATTTT
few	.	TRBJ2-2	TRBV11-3	CASSSDRRKAGELFF	TGTGCCAGCAGCTCCGACAGGAGAAAAGCCGGGGAGCTGTTTTTT
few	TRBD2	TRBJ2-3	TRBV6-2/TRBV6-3	CASSRLAGGDTDTQYF	TGTGCCAGCAGTAGACTAGCGGGAGGCGACACAGATACGCAGTATTTT
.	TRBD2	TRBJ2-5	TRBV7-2	CASSRGTSGRVETQYF	TGTGCCAGCAGCAGGGGGACTAGCGGGAGGGTCGAGACCCAATACTTC
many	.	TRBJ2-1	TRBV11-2	CASSLRLASGFLDEQFF	TGTGCCAGCAGCCTACGGCTAGCTAGTGGGTTTTTGGACGAGCAGTTCTTC
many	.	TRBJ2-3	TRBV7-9	CASSSTGVGYTDTQYF	TGTGCCAGCAGCTCTACGGGGGTCGGTTACACAGATACGCAGTATTTT
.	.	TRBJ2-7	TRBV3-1	CAGSQATYEQYF	TGTGCCGGCAGCCAGGCTACCTACGAGCAGTACTTC
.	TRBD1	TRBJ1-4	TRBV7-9	CASSLADRGSGKLFF	TGTGCCAGCAGCTTAGCTGACAGGGGCTCGGGAAAACTGTTTTTT
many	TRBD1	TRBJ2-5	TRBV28	CASSLYGTGAETQYF	TGTGCCAGCAGTTTGTACGGGACAGGGGCGGAGACCCAGTACTTC
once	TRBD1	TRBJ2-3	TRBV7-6	CASSLGATGGTDTQYF	TGTGCCAGCAGCTTAGGGGCGACAGGGGGTACAGATACGCAGTATTTT